This T cell receptor beta chain was retrieved from a study of shared clonotypes between healthy human individuals. TCRdb's table, derived via immunoSEQ multiplex PCR, lists solely in-frame clones and lacks some. The sample comprises hundreds of thousands of clones, around four fifths of which are singletons, and more than 1.5% rests with the top ten. The junction had 10 bases not matched to a gene; V was cut back by 4 bases and J by 5 bases. Germline V gives CDR1 MDHEN, CDR2 SYDVKM. CDR3 length equals 15 residues. The rearrangement links TRBV28 to TRBJ1-1; 7 bases map to TRBD1. Sequenced sample: memory CD4+ T cells sorted from blood. Subset meaning: CD45RA-negative fraction. The sequence was obtained from a woman aged 25 to 39 in good health. CDR3 in amino acids: CASSSNRGGGTEAFF. CDR3 coding DNA: TGTGCCAGCAGTTCGAACAGGGGCGGTGGAACTGAAGCTTTCTTT. The variable domain in full, with the rest retrieved from reference TRBV28 and TRBJ1-1, is DVKVTQSSRYLVKRTGEKVFLECVQDMDHENMFWYRQDPGLGLRLIYFSYDVKMKEKGDIPEGYSVSREKKERFSLILESASTNQTSMYLCASSSNRGGGTEAFFGQGTRLTVV.